Listed below are T cell receptor beta chains from one sample, sequenced in a study of chronic HIV infection and antiretroviral therapy. MiXCR, run by TCRdb on the 5' RACE reads, gives a single entry per CDR3 protein. The profile covers around 30,000 distinct CDR3 sequences, with roughly 9.1% appearing a single time and less than 3% taken by the ten largest. The sample consisted of peripheral blood. These receptors were obtained from an adult who had HIV and had not received antiretroviral therapy, or was an uninfected healthy control (not recorded which). The CDR3 runs from the conserved cysteine through the conserved F or W. The order of the fields is D gene, V gene, CDR3 length, clone size, J gene, CDR3 protein, CDR3 DNA. The D gene is left open where the match is weak. Part of the rows lack a size; the others show once, few, many or a class for expanded clones.

.	TRBV7-6	19	many	TRBJ2-3	CASSLATGLGPSSTDTQYF	TGTGCCAGCAGCTTAGCGACAGGCCTTGGTCCTTCGAGCACAGATACGCAGTATTTT
TRBD1	TRBV6-4	14	.	TRBJ2-1	CASSDGTGYNEQFF	TGTGCCAGCAGTGACGGGACAGGCTACAATGAGCAGTTCTTC
.	TRBV2	14	many	TRBJ2-6	CASSSGGGANVLTF	TGTGCCAGCAGTTCAGGGGGGGGGGCCAACGTCCTGACTTTC
.	TRBV29-1	14	.	TRBJ1-2	CSVPRGRASYGYTF	TGCAGCGTCCCCCGCGGACGGGCTAGCTATGGCTACACCTTC
TRBD1	TRBV29-1	14	few	TRBJ1-2	CSVEYRGSNYGYTF	TGCAGCGTGGAATACAGGGGAAGTAACTATGGCTACACCTTC
.	TRBV25-1	11	few	TRBJ1-2	CASKGFYGYTF	TGTGCCAGCAAAGGCTTCTATGGCTACACCTTC
.	TRBV29-1	13	.	TRBJ1-1	CSVVGQTNTEAFF	TGCAGCGTTGTAGGCCAGACGAACACTGAAGCTTTCTTT
.	TRBV20-1	11	.	TRBJ1-1	CSARDREEAFF	TGCAGTGCTAGAGACAGGGAAGAAGCTTTCTTT
.	TRBV29-1	12	.	TRBJ2-1	CSVEDVNNEQFF	TGCAGCGTTGAAGACGTCAACAATGAGCAGTTCTTC
TRBD2	TRBV6-4	16	many	TRBJ2-2	CASSDSASGRAGELFF	TGTGCCAGCAGTGACTCGGCTAGCGGGCGAGCCGGGGAGCTGTTTTTT
.	TRBV12-3/TRBV12-4	15	many	TRBJ2-7	CASSPRAASSYEQYF	TGTGCCAGCAGCCCCCGGGCAGCGAGCTCCTACGAGCAGTACTTC
TRBD1	TRBV20-1	12	many	TRBJ2-2	CSAVTGAGELFF	TGCAGTGCAGTGACAGGGGCCGGGGAGCTGTTTTTT
.	TRBV5-1	14	few	TRBJ1-1	CASSLDRSQPEAFF	TGCGCCAGCAGCCTAGACAGGTCTCAGCCTGAAGCTTTCTTT
.	TRBV10-3	13	many	TRBJ2-3	CATEAGATDTQYF	TGTGCCACCGAGGCGGGGGCGACAGATACGCAGTATTTT
.	TRBV14	12	many	TRBJ2-7	CASSGGNYEQYF	TGTGCCAGCAGCGGGGGCAACTACGAGCAGTACTTC
.	TRBV7-2	15	many	TRBJ2-7	CASSLLGNTQYEQYF	TGTGCCAGCAGCTTACTTGGAAACACCCAGTACGAGCAGTACTTC
.	TRBV5-6	14	few	TRBJ1-4	CASSLGSTGEKLFF	TGTGCCAGCAGCTTGGGTTCAACGGGGGAAAAACTGTTTTTT
.	TRBV5-1	16	.	TRBJ2-7	CASSSAPDGFSYEQYF	TGCGCCAGCAGCTCGGCCCCGGACGGCTTCTCCTACGAGCAGTACTTC
.	TRBV7-2	15	.	TRBJ1-5	CASSLRSARNQPQHF	TGTGCCAGCAGCCTACGTTCAGCCCGCAATCAGCCCCAGCATTTT
.	TRBV29-1	12	many	TRBJ2-7	CSVAVETYEQYF	TGCAGCGTGGCCGTCGAGACCTACGAGCAGTACTTC
TRBD1	TRBV27	15	many	TRBJ2-2	CASSLRQGYTGELFF	TGTGCCAGCAGTTTACGACAGGGGTACACCGGGGAGCTGTTTTTT
.	TRBV4-3	14	many	TRBJ2-1	CASSQEGGYNEQFF	TGCGCCAGCAGCCAAGAAGGGGGGTACAATGAGCAGTTCTTC
.	TRBV6-5	13	.	TRBJ2-4	CASSDSHSDIQYF	TGTGCCAGCAGTGACTCACATTCGGACATTCAGTACTTC
.	TRBV7-2	13	many	TRBJ1-5	CASSFLGGQPQHF	TGTGCCAGCAGCTTCCTGGGAGGACAGCCCCAGCATTTT